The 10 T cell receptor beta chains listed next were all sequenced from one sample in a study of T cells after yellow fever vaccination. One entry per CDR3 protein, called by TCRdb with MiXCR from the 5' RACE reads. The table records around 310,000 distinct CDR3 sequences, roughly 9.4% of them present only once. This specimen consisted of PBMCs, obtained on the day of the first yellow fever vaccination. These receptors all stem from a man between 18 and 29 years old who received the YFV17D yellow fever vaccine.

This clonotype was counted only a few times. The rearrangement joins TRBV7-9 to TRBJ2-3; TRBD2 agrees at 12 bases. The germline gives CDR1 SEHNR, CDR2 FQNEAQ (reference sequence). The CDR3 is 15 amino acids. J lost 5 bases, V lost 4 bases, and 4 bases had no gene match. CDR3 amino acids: CASSWGTSGLDTQYF. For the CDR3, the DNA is TGTGCCAGCAGCTGGGGGACTAGCGGGTTAGATACGCAGTATTTT.

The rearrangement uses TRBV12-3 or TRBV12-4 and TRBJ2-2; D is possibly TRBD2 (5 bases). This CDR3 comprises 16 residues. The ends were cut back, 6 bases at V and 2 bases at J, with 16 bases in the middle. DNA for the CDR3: TGTGCCAGCAGCCCGTCAACGGGAACCAACACCGGGGAGCTGTTTTTT. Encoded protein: CASSPSTGTNTGELFF.

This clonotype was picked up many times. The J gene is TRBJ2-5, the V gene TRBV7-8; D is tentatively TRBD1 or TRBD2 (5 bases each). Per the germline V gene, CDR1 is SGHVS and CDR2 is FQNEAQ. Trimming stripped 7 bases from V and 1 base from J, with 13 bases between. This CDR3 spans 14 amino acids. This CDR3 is CASTHPGAQETQYF. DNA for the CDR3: TGTGCCAGCACCCACCCCGGGGCCCAAGAGACCCAGTACTTC. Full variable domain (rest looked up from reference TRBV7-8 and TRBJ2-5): GAGVSQSPRYKVAKRGQDVALRCDPISGHVSLFWYQQALGQGPEFLTYFQNEAQLDKSGLPSDRFFAERPEGSVSTLKIQRTQQEDSAVYLCASTHPGAQETQYFGPGTRLLVL.

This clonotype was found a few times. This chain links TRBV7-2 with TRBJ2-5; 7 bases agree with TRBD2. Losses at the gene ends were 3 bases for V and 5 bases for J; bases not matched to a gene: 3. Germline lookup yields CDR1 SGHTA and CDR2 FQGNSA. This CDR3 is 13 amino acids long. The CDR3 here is CASSFAGDETQYF. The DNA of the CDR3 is TGTGCCAGCAGCTTTGCGGGGGATGAGACCCAGTACTTC.

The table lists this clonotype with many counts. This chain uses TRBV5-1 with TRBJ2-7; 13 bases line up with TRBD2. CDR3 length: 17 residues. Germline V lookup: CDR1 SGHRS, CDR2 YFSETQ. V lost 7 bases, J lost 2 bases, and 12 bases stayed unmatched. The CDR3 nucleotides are TGCGCCAGCTCCCTGCGACTAGCGGGGGGTCTCCCCTACGAGCAGTACTTC. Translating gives CASSLRLAGGLPYEQYF.

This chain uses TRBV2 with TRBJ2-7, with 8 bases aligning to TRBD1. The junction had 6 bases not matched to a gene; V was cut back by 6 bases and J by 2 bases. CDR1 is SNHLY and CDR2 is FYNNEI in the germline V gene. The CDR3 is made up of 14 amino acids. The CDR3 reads CASRKTGDAYEQYF. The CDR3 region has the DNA TGTGCCAGCAGGAAGACAGGGGATGCCTACGAGCAGTACTTC.

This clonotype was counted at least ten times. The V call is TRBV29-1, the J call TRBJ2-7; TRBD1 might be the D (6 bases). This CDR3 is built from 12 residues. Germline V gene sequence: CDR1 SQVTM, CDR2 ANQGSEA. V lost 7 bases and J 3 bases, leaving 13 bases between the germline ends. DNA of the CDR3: TGCAGCGCCTGCCGGGACAACTACGAGCAGTACTTC. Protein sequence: CSACRDNYEQYF.

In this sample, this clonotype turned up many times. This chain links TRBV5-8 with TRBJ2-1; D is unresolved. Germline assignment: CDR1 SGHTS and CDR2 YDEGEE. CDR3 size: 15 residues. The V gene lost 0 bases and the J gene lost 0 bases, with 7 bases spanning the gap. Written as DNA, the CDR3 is TGTGCCAGCAGCTTGGGGAAAAGCTCCTACAATGAGCAGTTCTTC. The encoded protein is CASSLGKSSYNEQFF.

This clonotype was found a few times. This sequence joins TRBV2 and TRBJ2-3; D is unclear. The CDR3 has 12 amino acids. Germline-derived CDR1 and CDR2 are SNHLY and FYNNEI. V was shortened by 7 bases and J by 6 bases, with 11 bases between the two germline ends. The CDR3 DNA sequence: TGTGCCAGCATCGAGATGGGGGATACGCAGTATTTT. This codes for CASIEMGDTQYF.

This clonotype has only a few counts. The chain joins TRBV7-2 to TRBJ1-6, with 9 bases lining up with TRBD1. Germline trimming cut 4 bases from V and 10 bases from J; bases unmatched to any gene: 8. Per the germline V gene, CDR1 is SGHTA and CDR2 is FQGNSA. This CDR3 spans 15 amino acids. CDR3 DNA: TGTGCCAGCAGCTCCGGGGGACAGGGTAGATCACCCCTCCACTTT. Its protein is CASSSGGQGRSPLHF.